This T cell receptor beta chain came from a study of naive and memory T cell subsets. This clonotype was recorded at least ten times. Overnight CMV lysate stimulation of fresh PBMCs defined donor CMV status by CD4+ IFNgamma. Four subsets defined by CD45RA and CD27 were sorted after CD3, CD4, CD8 and live/dead staining. The beta constant-region primer was an equimolar mix of two oligonucleotides covering TRBC1 and TRBC2. Nested alpha and beta constant-region primers with the SP2 primer drove four PCR rounds on ligated cDNA. TCRdb processed the UMI-ligation and nested PCR reads anew with MiXCR; each CDR3 protein has one entry. The sample contains around 4,300 distinct CDR3 sequences, around 5% of which appear only once. The germline gives CDR1 SGHAT, CDR2 FQNNGV. V was pared by 2 bases and J by 3 bases, with 7 bases between. The CDR3 covers 13 residues.

The chain carries TRBV11-2 and TRBJ1-1; unclear D gene. Sequenced sample: effector memory CD8+ T cells from blood. Subset: effector memory, CD45RA- CD27-. The sequence came from a human donor in good health. This CDR3 is CASSLFVDTEAFF. CDR3 sequence (DNA): TGTGCCAGCAGCTTATTTGTTGACACTGAAGCTTTCTTT.